This T cell receptor (beta chain) was profiled in a study of shared clonotypes between healthy human individuals. Study findings and constraints: Naive CD4 clonotypes were shared across a few donors at 5% to 6%.

Concerning this clone: Its target is not known.

Here immunoSEQ multiplex PCR was the method, and the copy in TCRdb shows in-frame clones only, minus some. The table records some 1 million clones, approximately 68% of them present only once. The CDR3 has 15 residues. The V end was cut by 8 bases, the J end by 1 base, with 15 bases between. Germline V gene data show CDR1 as MNHNS and CDR2 as SASEGT. This receptor was identified in a man aged 18 to 30 in good health. Input material: memory CD4+ T cells sorted from blood. Sample subset: CD45RA-negative fraction. The V and J genes are TRBV6-1 and TRBJ2-1; D is ambiguous. CDR3 DNA sequence: TGTGCCAGCTTTCCGGCTCAAGGTTCCTACAATGAGCAGTTCTTC. This codes for CASFPAQGSYNEQFF.